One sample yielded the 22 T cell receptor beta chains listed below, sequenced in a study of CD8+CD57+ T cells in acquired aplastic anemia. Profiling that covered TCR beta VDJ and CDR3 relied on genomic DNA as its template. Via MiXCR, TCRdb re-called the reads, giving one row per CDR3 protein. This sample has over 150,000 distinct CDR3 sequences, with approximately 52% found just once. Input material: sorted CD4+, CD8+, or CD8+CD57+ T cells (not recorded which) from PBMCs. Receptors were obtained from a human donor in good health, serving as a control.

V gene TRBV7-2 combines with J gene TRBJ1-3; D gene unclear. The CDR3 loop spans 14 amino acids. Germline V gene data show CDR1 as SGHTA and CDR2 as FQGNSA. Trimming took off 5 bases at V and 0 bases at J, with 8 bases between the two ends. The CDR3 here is CASSDTYSGNTIYF. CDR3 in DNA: TGTGCCAGCAGCGACACCTACTCTGGAAACACCATATATTTT.

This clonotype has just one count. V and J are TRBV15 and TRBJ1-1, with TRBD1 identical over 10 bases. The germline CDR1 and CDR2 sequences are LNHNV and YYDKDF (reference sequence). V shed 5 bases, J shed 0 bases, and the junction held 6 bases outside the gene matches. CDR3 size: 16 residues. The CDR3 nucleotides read TGTGCCACCAGCCCTCATGGACAGGGGGTGAACACTGAAGCTTTCTTT. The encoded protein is CATSPHGQGVNTEAFF.

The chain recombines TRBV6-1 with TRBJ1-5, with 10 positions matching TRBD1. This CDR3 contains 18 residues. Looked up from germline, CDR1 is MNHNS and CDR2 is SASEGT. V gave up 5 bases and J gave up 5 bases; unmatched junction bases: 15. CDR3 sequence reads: CASSWTPPGQGRDQPQHF. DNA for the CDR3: TGTGCCAGCAGTTGGACGCCGCCGGGACAGGGGAGGGATCAGCCCCAGCATTTT.

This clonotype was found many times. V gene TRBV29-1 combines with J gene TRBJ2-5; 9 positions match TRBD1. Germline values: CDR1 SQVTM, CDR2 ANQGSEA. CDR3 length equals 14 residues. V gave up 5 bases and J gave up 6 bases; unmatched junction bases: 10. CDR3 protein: CSVTNLDRGKTQYF. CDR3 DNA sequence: TGCAGCGTTACGAACTTGGACAGGGGAAAGACCCAGTACTTC.

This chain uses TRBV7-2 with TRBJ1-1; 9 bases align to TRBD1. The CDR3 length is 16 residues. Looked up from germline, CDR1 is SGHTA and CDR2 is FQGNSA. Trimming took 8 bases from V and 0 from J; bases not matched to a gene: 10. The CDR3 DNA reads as TGTGCCAGCTCGGGGACAGGGACGATACTGAACACTGAAGCTTTCTTT. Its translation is CASSGTGTILNTEAFF.

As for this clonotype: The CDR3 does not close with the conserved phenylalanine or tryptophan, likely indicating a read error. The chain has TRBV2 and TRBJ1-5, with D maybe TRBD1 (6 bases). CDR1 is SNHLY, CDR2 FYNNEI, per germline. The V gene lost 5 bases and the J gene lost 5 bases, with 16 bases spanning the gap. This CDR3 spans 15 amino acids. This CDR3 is CASSFSVAGDQPQHS. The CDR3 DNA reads TGTGCCAGCAGTTTTAGTGTAGCAGGGGATCAGCCCCAGCATTCT.

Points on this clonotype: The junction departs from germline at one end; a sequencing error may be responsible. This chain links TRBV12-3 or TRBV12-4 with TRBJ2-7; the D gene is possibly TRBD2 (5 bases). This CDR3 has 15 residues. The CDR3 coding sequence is TGCGCCAGCAGTTTTGACTGGGAGCTTGGGTACGAGCAGTACTTC. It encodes CASSFDWELGYEQYF.

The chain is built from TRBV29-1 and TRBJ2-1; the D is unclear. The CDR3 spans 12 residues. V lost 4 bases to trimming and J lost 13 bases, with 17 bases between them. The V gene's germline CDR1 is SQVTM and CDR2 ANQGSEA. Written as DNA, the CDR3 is TGCAGCGTTGGTACGGTACAAGAGACCCAGTTCTTC. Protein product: CSVGTVQETQFF.

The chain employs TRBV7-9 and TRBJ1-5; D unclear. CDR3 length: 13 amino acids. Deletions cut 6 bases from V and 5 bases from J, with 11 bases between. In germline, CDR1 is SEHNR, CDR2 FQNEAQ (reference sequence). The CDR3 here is CASSVDRDQPQHF. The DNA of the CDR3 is TGTGCCAGCAGTGTGGATCGGGATCAGCCCCAGCATTTT.

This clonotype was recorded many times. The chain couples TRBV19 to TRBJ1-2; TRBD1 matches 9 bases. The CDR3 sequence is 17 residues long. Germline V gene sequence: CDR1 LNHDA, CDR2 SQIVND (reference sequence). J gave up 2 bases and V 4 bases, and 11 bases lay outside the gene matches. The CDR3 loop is CASSTPRGTGPNYGYTF. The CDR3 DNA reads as TGTGCCAGTAGTACGCCCCGGGGGACAGGGCCGAACTATGGCTACACCTTC.

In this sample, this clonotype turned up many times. CDR3 in amino acids: CSARDAGQASLNEKLFF. The CDR3 DNA reads TGCAGTGCTAGAGATGCAGGGCAGGCGAGCCTTAATGAAAAACTGTTTTTT. The chain is built from TRBV20-1 and TRBJ1-4, with a tentative D call TRBD1 (5 bases). Germline V CDR1 and CDR2: DFQATT, SNEGSKA (reference sequence). This CDR3 region has 17 residues. V was shortened by 0 bases and J by 4 bases, with 18 bases between the two germline ends.

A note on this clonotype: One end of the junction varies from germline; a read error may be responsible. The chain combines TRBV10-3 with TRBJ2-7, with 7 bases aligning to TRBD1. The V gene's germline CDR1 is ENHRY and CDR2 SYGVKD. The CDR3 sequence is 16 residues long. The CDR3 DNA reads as TGTGCCATCAGTGAGCCCTCGACAGGGATGCGTTACGAGCAGTACTTT. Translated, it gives CAISEPSTGMRYEQYF.

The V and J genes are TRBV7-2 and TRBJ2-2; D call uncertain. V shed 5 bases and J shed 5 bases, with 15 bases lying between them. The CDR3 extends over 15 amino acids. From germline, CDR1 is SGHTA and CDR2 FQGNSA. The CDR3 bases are TGTGCCAGCAGCCCTATTCCTGACCGGACCGGGGAGCTGTTTTTT. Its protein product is CASSPIPDRTGELFF. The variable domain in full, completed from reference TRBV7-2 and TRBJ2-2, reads GAGVSQSPSNKVTEKGKDVELRCDPISGHTALYWYRQSLGQGLEFLIYFQGNSAPDKSGLPSDRFSAERTGGSVSTLTIQRTQQEDSAVYLCASSPIPDRTGELFFGEGSRLTVL.

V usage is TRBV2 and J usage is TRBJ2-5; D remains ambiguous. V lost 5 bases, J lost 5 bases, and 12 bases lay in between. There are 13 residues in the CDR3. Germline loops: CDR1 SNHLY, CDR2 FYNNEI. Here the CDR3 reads CASSFSETETQYF. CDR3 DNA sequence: TGTGCCAGCAGTTTCTCGGAGACGGAGACCCAGTACTTC.

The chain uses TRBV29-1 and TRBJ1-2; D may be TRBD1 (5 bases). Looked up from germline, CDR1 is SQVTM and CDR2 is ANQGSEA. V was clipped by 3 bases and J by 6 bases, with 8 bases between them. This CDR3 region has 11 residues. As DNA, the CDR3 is TGCAGCGTTGAGGCACAGGATGGCTACACCTTC. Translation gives CSVEAQDGYTF.

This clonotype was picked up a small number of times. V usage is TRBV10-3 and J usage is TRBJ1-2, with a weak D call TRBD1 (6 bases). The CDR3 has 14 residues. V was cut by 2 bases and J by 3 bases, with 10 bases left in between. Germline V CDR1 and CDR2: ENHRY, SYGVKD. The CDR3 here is CAISEAGVDYGYTF. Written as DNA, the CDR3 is TGTGCCATCAGTGAGGCAGGGGTGGACTATGGCTACACCTTC.

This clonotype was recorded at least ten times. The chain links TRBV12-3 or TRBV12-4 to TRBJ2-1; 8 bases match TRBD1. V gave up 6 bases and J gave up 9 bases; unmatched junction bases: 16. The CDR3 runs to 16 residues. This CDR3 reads CASRQGQGIFSGEQFF. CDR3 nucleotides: TGTGCCAGCAGGCAAGGACAGGGTATTTTTTCGGGTGAGCAGTTCTTC.

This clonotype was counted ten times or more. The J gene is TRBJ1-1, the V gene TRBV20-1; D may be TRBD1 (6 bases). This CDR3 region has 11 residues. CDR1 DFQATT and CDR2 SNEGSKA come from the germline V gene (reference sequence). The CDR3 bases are TGCAGACAACAGGGTGGGTCTGAAGCTTTCTTT. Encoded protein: CRQQGGSEAFF.

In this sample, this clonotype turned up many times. As DNA, the CDR3 is TGTGCCAGCTCACCACCGCGAGAGGTCGAGCAGTACTTC. Amino acids: CASSPPREVEQYF. This chain joins TRBV18 and TRBJ2-7, with D uncertain. The germline V and J ends were trimmed by 0 bases and 6 bases, with 9 bases remaining between them. Germline CDR1 is KGHSH and CDR2 is LQKENI. The CDR3 runs 13 residues.

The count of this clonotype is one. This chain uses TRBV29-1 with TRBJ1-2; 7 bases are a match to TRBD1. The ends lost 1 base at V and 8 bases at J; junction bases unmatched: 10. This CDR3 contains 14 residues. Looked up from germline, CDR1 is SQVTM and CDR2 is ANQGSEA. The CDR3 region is CSVEARTGPKGYTF. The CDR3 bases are TGCAGCGTTGAAGCCCGGACAGGTCCAAAAGGCTACACCTTC. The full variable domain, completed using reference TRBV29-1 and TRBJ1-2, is SAVISQKPSRDICQRGTSLTIQCQVDSQVTMMFWYRQQPGQSLTLIATANQGSEATYESGFVIDKFPISRPNLTFSTLTVSNMSPEDSSIYLCSVEARTGPKGYTFGSGTRLTVV.

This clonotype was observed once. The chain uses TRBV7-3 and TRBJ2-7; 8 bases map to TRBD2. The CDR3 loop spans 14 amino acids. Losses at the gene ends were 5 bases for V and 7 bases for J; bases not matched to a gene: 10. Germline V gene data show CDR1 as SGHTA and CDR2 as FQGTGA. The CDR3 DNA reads TGTGCCAGCAGCACTGGAGCGGGGGCGCGGGAGCAGTACTTC. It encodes CASSTGAGAREQYF.

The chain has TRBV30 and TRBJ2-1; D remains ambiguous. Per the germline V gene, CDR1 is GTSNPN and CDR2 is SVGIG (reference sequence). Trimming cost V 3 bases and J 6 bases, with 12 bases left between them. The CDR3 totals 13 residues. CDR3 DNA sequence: TGTGCCTGGAGCACAGAAGACTTCAATGAGCAGTTCTTC. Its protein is CAWSTEDFNEQFF.